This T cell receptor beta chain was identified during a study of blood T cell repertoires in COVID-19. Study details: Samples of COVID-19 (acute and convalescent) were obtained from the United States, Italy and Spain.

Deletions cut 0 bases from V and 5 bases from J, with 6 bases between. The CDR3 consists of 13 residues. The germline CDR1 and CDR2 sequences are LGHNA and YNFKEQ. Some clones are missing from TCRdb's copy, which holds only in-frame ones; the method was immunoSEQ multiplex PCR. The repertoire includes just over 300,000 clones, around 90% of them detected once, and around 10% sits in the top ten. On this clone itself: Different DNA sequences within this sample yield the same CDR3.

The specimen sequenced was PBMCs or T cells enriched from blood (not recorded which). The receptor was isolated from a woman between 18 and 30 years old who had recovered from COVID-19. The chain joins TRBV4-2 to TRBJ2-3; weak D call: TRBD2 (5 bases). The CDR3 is CASSQDRGDTQYF. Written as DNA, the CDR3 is TGTGCCAGCAGCCAAGATCGGGGAGATACGCAGTATTTT.